The present entry profiles one TCR beta chain with its context. The data were taken from a study of T cells after yellow fever vaccination. A universal primer site and UMIs were added as TCR cDNA was made by 5'RACE template switching. TCRdb re-analysed the 5' RACE reads in MiXCR, keeping a single row per CDR3 protein. This sample has about 300,000 distinct CDR3 sequences, with less than 9.5% found just once. Trimming removed 1 base at V and 5 bases at J, with 5 bases between. CDR1 is SGHAT and CDR2 is FQNNGV in the germline V gene. The CDR3 has 12 amino acids. The chain uses TRBV11-2 and TRBJ1-2; unclear D gene. The sequence derives from a man younger than 35 who received the YFV17D yellow fever vaccine. The sample in question was CD4+ T cells sorted from PBMCs, obtained 5 days after the yellow fever booster vaccination. The DNA of the CDR3 is TGTGCCAGCAGCTTAGGTCGGTATGGCTACACCTTC. It translates to CASSLGRYGYTF.